The source of this TCR beta chain is a study of chemoradiotherapy in HPV16-positive cancers. General study findings and limits: Non-HPV-specific T cells did not expand in tumors during treatment, whereas candidate HPV-specific clones and E7-related motifs did.

Repertoires were generated with immunoSEQ multiplex PCR, while TCRdb's copy carries only in-frame clones and drops some. The sample consists of over 10,000 clones, 85% to 90% of them appearing once. The germline CDR1 and CDR2 sequences are WSHSY and SAAADI. This CDR3 is 17 amino acids long. Unmatched junction bases numbered 11, after V lost 8 bases and J lost 4 bases. To note about this clone: Its antigen is not known.

Sequenced material: blood, taken from a patient who underwent chemoradiotherapy. V and J are TRBV10-2 and TRBJ2-3; 14 positions agree with TRBD2. This receptor was taken from a human donor with HPV-associated anogenital cancer. CDR3 sequence: CASFDAGLAGVADTQYF. DNA for the CDR3: TGCGCCAGCTTCGACGCGGGACTAGCGGGGGTCGCAGATACGCAGTATTTT.